These 23 T cell receptor beta chains came from one sample sequenced in a study of shared clonotypes between healthy human individuals. TCRdb keeps only in-frame clones here, not all; method: immunoSEQ multiplex PCR. This repertoire shows roughly 300,000 clones, 73% found once; its top ten account for about 9.4%. Sequenced: memory CD4+ T cells sorted from blood. The subset denotes: CD45RA-negative fraction. Receptor source: a man aged 25 to 45 in good health.

This sequence joins TRBV4-3 and TRBJ2-6; a weak D match, TRBD2 (6 bases). The germline CDR1 and CDR2 sequences are LGHNA and YSLEER. Trimming removed 1 base from V and 3 bases from J, with 19 bases in between. The length of the CDR3 is 19 residues. This chain's CDR3 is CASSQVRGRESFGANVLTF. The CDR3 DNA reads TGCGCCAGCAGCCAAGTGAGGGGACGGGAGTCCTTTGGGGCCAACGTCCTGACTTTC.

This sequence joins TRBV9 and TRBJ1-2; maybe TRBD1 (5 bases). Trimming took off 4 bases at V and 3 bases at J, with 13 bases between the two ends. The germline V gene encodes CDR1 SGDLS and CDR2 YYNGEE. CDR3 length: 14 amino acids. As DNA, the CDR3 is TGTGCCAGCAGCCCAAGCAGGGAGGACTATGGCTACACCTTC. Amino acids: CASSPSREDYGYTF.

This clone was counted between two and nine times. The chain is built from TRBV29-1 and TRBJ2-5; 8 nucleotides align to TRBD1. Looked up from germline, CDR1 is SQVTM and CDR2 is ANQGSEA. The CDR3 runs 12 residues. The V segment lost 5 bases and the J segment 4 bases; nucleotides outside the gene matches: 3. The CDR3 bases are TGCAGCGTTCTGACAGGGGTAGAGACCCAGTACTTC. Amino acids: CSVLTGVETQYF.

V usage is TRBV18 and J usage is TRBJ1-2; 8 bases line up with TRBD1. Germline assignment: CDR1 KGHSH and CDR2 LQKENI. The CDR3 covers 15 residues. The junction had 9 bases not matched to a gene; V was cut back by 3 bases and J by 6 bases. The CDR3 DNA follows: TGTGCCAGCTCACCCTTCGCACCGGACAGGGATGGCTACACCTTC. It is translated as CASSPFAPDRDGYTF.

V is TRBV5-1 and J is TRBJ2-5; 7 bases are a match to TRBD1. Looked up from germline, CDR1 is SGHRS and CDR2 is YFSETQ. The CDR3 contains 14 residues. The V and J ends lost 4 bases and 6 bases, in that order; junction bases with no gene match: 9. CDR3 amino acids: CASSVDRPGQTQYF. The CDR3, as DNA: TGCGCCAGCAGCGTGGACAGGCCTGGGCAGACCCAGTACTTC.

The chain recombines TRBV7-3 with TRBJ2-2; TRBD2 might be the D (5 bases). CDR3 size: 15 residues. Germline CDR1 SGHTA, CDR2 FQGTGA. V was pared by 5 bases and J by 1 base, with 11 bases between. CDR3 DNA: TGTGCCAGCAGCCGTGACGGGGTGAACACCGGGGAGCTGTTTTTT. Protein: CASSRDGVNTGELFF. Using reference TRBV7-3 and TRBJ2-2 for the parts outside the CDR3, the full variable domain is GAGVSQTPSNKVTEKGKYVELRCDPISGHTALYWYRQSLGQGPEFLIYFQGTGAADDSGLPNDRFFAVRPEGSVSTLKIQRTERGDSAVYLCASSRDGVNTGELFFGEGSRLTVL.

V gene TRBV5-1 combines with J gene TRBJ2-1, with TRBD2 identical over 15 bases. The CDR3 consists of 17 residues. Germline CDR1 and CDR2: SGHRS and YFSETQ. V lost 1 base, J lost 4 bases, and 3 bases stayed unmatched. The CDR3 loop reads CASSLLGLAGGYNEQFF. CDR3 DNA sequence: TGCGCCAGCAGCTTGTTGGGACTAGCGGGAGGTTACAATGAGCAGTTCTTC.

The CDR3, as DNA: TGTGCCAGCAGCTCACAAAGCCAGGGTGAAGCTTTCTTT. It is translated as CASSSQSQGEAFF. The V gene is TRBV7-9, the J gene TRBJ1-1; a weak D match, TRBD1 (5 bases). The length of the CDR3 is 13 residues. Germline assignment: CDR1 SEHNR and CDR2 FQNEAQ (reference sequence). V was shortened by 4 bases and J by 7 bases, with 13 bases between the two germline ends.

This clone was counted a few times. V gene TRBV25-1 combines with J gene TRBJ2-5, with D perhaps TRBD1 (7 bases). V lost 6 bases to trimming and J lost 2 bases, with 16 bases between them. From germline, CDR1 is MGHDK and CDR2 SYGVNS. The CDR3 consists of 15 residues. This CDR3 is CASRSRGAPQETQYF. The CDR3 DNA reads as TGTGCCAGCAGAAGCAGGGGGGCCCCGCAAGAGACCCAGTACTTC.

This clone was counted at least ten times. This chain uses TRBV27 with TRBJ2-3; perhaps TRBD2 as D (5 bases). The germline V gene has CDR1 MNHEY and CDR2 SMNVEV (reference sequence). V lost 3 bases, J lost 2 bases, and 12 bases lay in between. The CDR3 consists of 15 residues. As DNA, the CDR3 is TGTGCCAGCAGTTTTTTAGGCGGGTACACAGATACGCAGTATTTT. Translating it yields CASSFLGGYTDTQYF.

This clone was detected only once. The chain couples TRBV7-2 to TRBJ1-2; possible D gene TRBD1, 5 bases. Germline V lookup: CDR1 SGHTA, CDR2 FQGNSA. V lost 5 bases to trimming and J lost 1 base, with 11 bases between them. The CDR3 consists of 14 residues. The CDR3 DNA reads as TGTGCCAGCAGCCCGGGGGTCCATAACTATGGCTACACCTTC. This translates into CASSPGVHNYGYTF. The full variable domain, completed using reference TRBV7-2 and TRBJ1-2, is GAGVSQSPSNKVTEKGKDVELRCDPISGHTALYWYRQSLGQGLEFLIYFQGNSAPDKSGLPSDRFSAERTGGSVSTLTIQRTQQEDSAVYLCASSPGVHNYGYTFGSGTRLTVV.

V gene TRBV28 combines with J gene TRBJ1-3; TRBD1 matches at 10 bases. Germline V lookup: CDR1 MDHEN, CDR2 SYDVKM. J lost 3 bases, V lost 5 bases, and 10 bases had no gene match. The CDR3 covers 17 residues. In DNA, the CDR3 is TGTGCCAGCAGTCCACCGGGACAGGGGTATATTGGAAACACCATATATTTT. Its translation: CASSPPGQGYIGNTIYF.

This clone has just a few counts. This chain joins TRBV9 and TRBJ2-6, with a possible D match to TRBD2 (5 bases). Germline CDR1 is SGDLS and CDR2 is YYNGEE. Trimming removed 7 bases from V and 0 bases from J, with 17 bases in between. The CDR3 loop spans 17 amino acids. DNA of the CDR3: TGTGCCAGCGGAAGAGGGCCAGGAAACTCTGGGGCCAACGTCCTGACTTTC. This translates into CASGRGPGNSGANVLTF. Full variable domain (remainder filled in from reference TRBV9 and TRBJ2-6): DSGVTQTPKHLITATGQRVTLRCSPRSGDLSVYWYQQSLDQGLQFLIQYYNGEERAKGNILERFSAQQFPDLHSELNLSSLELGDSALYFCASGRGPGNSGANVLTFGAGSRLTVL.

The chain has TRBV25-1 and TRBJ2-4, with 7 bases matching TRBD1. CDR3 size: 15 residues. Trimming removed 5 bases from V and 5 bases from J; junction bases left unmatched: 9. The germline V gene has CDR1 MGHDK and CDR2 SYGVNS. CDR3 protein: CASSTADRVENIQYF. DNA for the CDR3: TGTGCCAGCAGTACCGCAGACAGGGTCGAAAACATTCAGTACTTC.

This chain links TRBV11-2 with TRBJ2-3; 7 bases align to TRBD2. CDR1 is SGHAT, CDR2 FQNNGV, per germline. Unmatched junction bases numbered 8, after V lost 2 bases and J lost 0 bases. CDR3 length: 17 amino acids. In DNA, the CDR3 is TGTGCCAGCAGCTTATGGGGGAGGGCGGGAAGCACAGATACGCAGTATTTT. Translating it yields CASSLWGRAGSTDTQYF.

V is TRBV11-2 and J is TRBJ2-7; D is unclear. V was pared by 3 bases and J by 4 bases, with 13 bases between. Germline assignment: CDR1 SGHAT and CDR2 FQNNGV. This CDR3 contains 14 residues. The chain's CDR3 is CASSFLGRPYEQYF. The CDR3, as DNA: TGTGCCAGCAGCTTCCTAGGGCGGCCTTACGAGCAGTACTTC. Together with reference TRBV11-2 and TRBJ2-7, the CDR3 gives the full variable domain: EAGVAQSPRYKIIEKRQSVAFWCNPISGHATLYWYQQILGQGPKLLIQFQNNGVVDDSQLPKDRFSAERLKGVDSTLKIQPAKLEDSAVYLCASSFLGRPYEQYFGPGTRLTVT.

This rearrangement joins TRBV27 to TRBJ2-7; no clear D gene. With 6 bases removed from V and 1 base from J, the gap between germline ends came to 13 bases. Germline V lookup: CDR1 MNHEY, CDR2 SMNVEV (reference sequence). CDR3 length: 14 residues. CDR3 loop: CASRPPKVSYEQYF. DNA of the CDR3: TGTGCCAGCAGACCCCCCAAAGTATCCTACGAGCAGTACTTC.

This sequence joins TRBV27 and TRBJ2-7; possible D gene TRBD1, 5 bases. The V gene's germline CDR1 is MNHEY and CDR2 SMNVEV (reference sequence). Trimming took 3 bases from V and 1 from J, leaving 10 bases between them. The CDR3 runs 14 residues. CDR3 sequence (DNA): TGTGCCAGCAGTTTGCAGGGAAGGTCCTACGAGCAGTACTTC. Its protein product is CASSLQGRSYEQYF.

This clone was seen at least ten times. The CDR3 sequence: CASSSPTLIAGVETQYF. The CDR3 bases are TGTGCCAGCAGTTCCCCTACCCTAATAGCGGGAGTAGAGACCCAGTACTTC. The chain employs TRBV28 and TRBJ2-5; 9 bases are shared with TRBD2. Germline lookup yields CDR1 MDHEN and CDR2 SYDVKM. CDR3 length: 17 residues. V was clipped by 4 bases and J by 4 bases; unmatched bases: 13.

This clone has only one observation. This chain joins TRBV28 and TRBJ2-3; maybe TRBD2 (6 bases). Germline assignment: CDR1 MDHEN and CDR2 SYDVKM. The CDR3 totals 13 residues. Trimming shortened V by 7 bases and J by 8 bases, and 16 bases separated the two germline ends. CDR3 amino acids: CASTKGPAGTQYF. The DNA of the CDR3 is TGTGCCAGCACTAAGGGCCCAGCGGGTACGCAGTATTTT.

The CDR3: CASSTSTGLAGAHEQYF. The CDR3 DNA reads TGTGCCAGCAGCACCAGTACCGGACTAGCGGGAGCCCACGAGCAGTACTTC. The chain carries TRBV7-6 and TRBJ2-7; 13 nucleotides align to TRBD2. Trimming removed 5 bases from V and 5 bases from J; junction bases left unmatched: 12. Looked up from germline, CDR1 is SGHVS and CDR2 is FNYEAQ. The CDR3 length is 17 residues.

The V and J genes are TRBV6-1 and TRBJ2-7, with a tentative D call TRBD2 (5 bases). The CDR3 runs 14 residues. Trimming shortened V by 5 bases and J by 2 bases, and 13 bases separated the two germline ends. Germline loops: CDR1 MNHNS, CDR2 SASEGT. CDR3 sequence (DNA): TGTGCCAGCAGTCCTCGGACTGGAACCTACGAGCAGTACTTC. Amino acid sequence: CASSPRTGTYEQYF.

This clone has just a few counts. This chain links TRBV7-9 with TRBJ1-2, with TRBD1 as a possible D gene (5 bases). Germline CDR1 is SEHNR and CDR2 is FQNEAQ (reference sequence). V lost 0 bases, J lost 8 bases, and 10 bases lay in between. The CDR3 extends over 13 amino acids. The CDR3 DNA follows: TGTGCCAGCAGCTTAGCATGGAGGGACGGCTACACCTTC. This codes for CASSLAWRDGYTF. The full variable domain, completed using reference TRBV7-9 and TRBJ1-2, is DTGVSQNPRHKITKRGQNVTFRCDPISEHNRLYWYRQTLGQGPEFLTYFQNEAQLEKSRLLSDRFSAERPKGSFSTLEIQRTEQGDSAMYLCASSLAWRDGYTFGSGTRLTVV.